A single sample gave rise to the 3 T cell receptor beta chains below, sequenced in a study of siplizumab effects on memory and regulatory T cells. Using immunoSEQ multiplex PCR, the repertoire was profiled, and TCRdb retains in-frame clones only, with some absent. The repertoire holds 97,000 or so clones, with around nine tenths as singletons. The material sequenced was CD4+ T cells sorted from blood. These receptors were taken from a human donor in good health.

The V and J genes are TRBV28 and TRBJ2-1; D possibly matches TRBD1 or TRBD2 (7 bases each). This CDR3 contains 18 residues. The V end lost 2 bases, the J end lost 2 bases, and 19 bases lay between the germline ends. Germline-derived CDR1 and CDR2 are MDHEN and SYDVKM. The CDR3 nucleotides are TGTGCCAGCAGTTTACCCCCGGGGAGGGGGCTTCCCTACAATGAGCAGTTCTTC. Encoded protein: CASSLPPGRGLPYNEQFF.

CDR3: CATSRVAAGRADYEQYF. The CDR3 region has the DNA TGTGCCACCAGCAGAGTGGCGGCTGGACGAGCTGACTACGAGCAGTACTTC. The genes are TRBV15 and TRBJ2-7; D remains ambiguous. Germline V gene lookup returns CDR1 LNHNV and CDR2 YYDKDF (reference sequence). V dropped 1 base and J dropped 3 bases, with 19 bases sitting between them. CDR3 length equals 17 residues.

The chain links TRBV7-9 to TRBJ2-1, with D hard to call. This CDR3 comprises 14 residues. With 1 base removed from V and 7 bases from J, the gap between germline ends came to 11 bases. CDR1 and CDR2 (germline): SEHNR, FQNEAQ (reference sequence). CDR3 region: CASSLDPTQNEQFF. The CDR3 nucleotides read TGTGCCAGCAGCTTAGACCCCACTCAAAATGAGCAGTTCTTC. Variable domain in full (rest from reference TRBV7-9 and TRBJ2-1): DTGVSQNPRHKITKRGQNVTFRCDPISEHNRLYWYRQTLGQGPEFLTYFQNEAQLEKSRLLSDRFSAERPKGSFSTLEIQRTEQGDSAMYLCASSLDPTQNEQFFGPGTRLTVL.